A single sample is the source of the 13 T cell receptor beta chains below, sequenced in a study of T cell repertoires in cytomegalovirus infection. TCRdb reprocessed the reads with MiXCR, giving one entry per CDR3 protein. The sample carries roughly 230,000 distinct CDR3 sequences, approximately 22% recorded once. The sample taken for sequencing was CD8+ T cells from PBMCs. These receptors were taken from a human donor in good health (CMV status not recorded). Some clones in this sample may be carry-over from other donors' samples.

The chain is built from TRBV20-1 and TRBJ2-7, with D unclear. V lost 0 bases, J lost 4 bases, and 10 bases lay in between. Looked up from germline, CDR1 is DFQATT and CDR2 is SNEGSKA (reference sequence). CDR3 length equals 13 residues. The CDR3 nucleotides are TGCAGTGCTAGAGAGTTGTCAGTATACGAGCAGTACTTC. As protein: CSARELSVYEQYF.

The V gene is TRBV5-1, the J gene TRBJ2-5; tentative D call: TRBD1 (6 bases). Deletions cut 0 bases from V and 4 bases from J, with 19 bases between. This CDR3 has 17 amino acids. Germline values: CDR1 SGHRS, CDR2 YFSETQ. As DNA, the CDR3 is TGCGCCAGCAGCTTGGGCCTAATGACAGGCGGTGTAGAGACCCAGTACTTC. It codes for CASSLGLMTGGVETQYF.

This clonotype was seen a handful of times. The CDR3 is CASSQVNDGPTDTQYF. Here the CDR3 DNA reads TGTGCCAGCAGCCAAGTTAATGACGGACCCACAGATACGCAGTATTTT. The V call is TRBV3-1, the J call TRBJ2-3; D gene unclear. CDR1 LGHDT and CDR2 YNNKEL come from the germline V gene (reference sequence). V was cut by 1 base and J by 2 bases, with 13 bases left in between. The CDR3 contains 16 residues.

Ten or more counts support this clonotype. The chain is built from TRBV7-9 and TRBJ1-2; D is uncertain. The germline CDR1 and CDR2 sequences are SEHNR and FQNEAQ (reference sequence). The CDR3 contains 15 residues. Between the trimmed V and J ends, which lost 1 base and 3 bases, there was a span of 12 bases. CDR3 bases: TGTGCCAGCAGCTTAGGAGGCCGGCAGGACTATGGCTACACCTTC. As protein: CASSLGGRQDYGYTF.

The chain uses TRBV9 and TRBJ2-7; 9 bases align to TRBD2. Germline lookup yields CDR1 SGDLS and CDR2 YYNGEE. Trimming cost V 4 bases and J 5 bases; bases outside gene matches: 7. CDR3 length: 14 residues. CDR3 DNA: TGTGCCAGCAGCCAAAGCGGGGGGCCTGACGAGCAGTACTTC. This encodes CASSQSGGPDEQYF.

J is TRBJ2-1 and V is TRBV28, with 14 bases identical to TRBD2. The CDR3 has 20 residues. V lost 5 bases to trimming and J lost 1 base; unmatched junction nucleotides: 13. Germline loops: CDR1 MDHEN, CDR2 SYDVKM. The CDR3 loop reads CASSLGPGLAGVGSYNEQFF. Here the CDR3 DNA reads TGTGCCAGCAGTCTGGGTCCGGGACTAGCGGGGGTAGGTTCCTACAATGAGCAGTTCTTC.

The chain joins TRBV2 to TRBJ1-4; no clear D gene. V lost 7 bases and J 0 bases, leaving 12 bases between the germline ends. Germline CDR1 and CDR2: SNHLY and FYNNEI. The CDR3 covers 15 residues. The CDR3 coding sequence is TGTGCCAGCAATGAGCAGGTTGCAACTAATGAAAAACTGTTTTTT. Translating it yields CASNEQVATNEKLFF.

This clonotype was observed at least ten times. The chain joins TRBV12-3 or TRBV12-4 to TRBJ2-3, with a weak D call TRBD1 (6 bases). The V end was cut by 7 bases, the J end by 1 base, with 15 bases between. CDR3 length equals 15 residues. The CDR3 spells CASTLQGKRTDTQYF. CDR3 bases: TGTGCCAGCACTCTCCAGGGGAAACGCACAGATACGCAGTATTTT.

This clonotype was picked up one time. The chain carries TRBV9 and TRBJ1-2; 9 bases map to TRBD1. This CDR3 is built from 14 residues. The germline V gene has CDR1 SGDLS and CDR2 YYNGEE. Trimming cost V 7 bases and J 5 bases; bases outside gene matches: 9. This CDR3 is CASGTGGAGYGYTF. CDR3 coding DNA: TGTGCCAGCGGAACAGGGGGCGCGGGGTATGGCTACACCTTC.

The chain combines TRBV6-1 with TRBJ2-7; no definite D call. V was pared by 10 bases and J by 6 bases, with 13 bases between. This CDR3 comprises 11 residues. CDR1 is MNHNS and CDR2 is SASEGT in the germline V gene. The CDR3 DNA reads as TGTGCCACTCAGTCGGGCGGCGAGCAGTACTTC. Protein sequence: CATQSGGEQYF.

This clonotype has only a few counts. In DNA, the CDR3 is TGTGCCAGCAGTGAAGCGCGACAGCCCCAGCATTTT. Translating gives CASSEARQPQHF. The rearrangement uses TRBV2 and TRBJ1-5; D is uncertain. V lost 0 bases and J 7 bases, leaving 4 bases between the germline ends. Germline CDR1 SNHLY, CDR2 FYNNEI. CDR3 length: 12 residues. Variable domain in full (rest from reference TRBV2 and TRBJ1-5): EPEVTQTPSHQVTQMGQEVILRCVPISNHLYFYWYRQILGQKVEFLVSFYNNEISEKSEIFDDQFSVERPDGSNFTLKIRSTKLEDSAMYFCASSEARQPQHFGDGTRLSIL.

This clonotype was seen at least ten times. The chain joins TRBV7-2 to TRBJ2-2, with TRBD2 identical over 7 bases. Trimming removed 0 bases from V and 1 base from J; junction bases left unmatched: 5. From germline, CDR1 is SGHTA and CDR2 FQGNSA. This CDR3 spans 17 amino acids. CDR3 DNA sequence: TGTGCCAGCAGCTTAGCGATTGCGGGGGAGAACACCGGGGAGCTGTTTTTT. Protein product: CASSLAIAGENTGELFF.

The table lists this clonotype with a few counts. The V gene is TRBV28, the J gene TRBJ1-2; TRBD1 aligns across 7 bases. This CDR3 contains 13 residues. Germline-derived CDR1 and CDR2 are MDHEN and SYDVKM. V shed 4 bases, J shed 4 bases, and the junction held 3 bases outside the gene matches. The CDR3 protein is CASSYQGGYGYTF. The CDR3 nucleotides are TGTGCCAGCAGTTATCAGGGGGGCTATGGCTACACCTTC.